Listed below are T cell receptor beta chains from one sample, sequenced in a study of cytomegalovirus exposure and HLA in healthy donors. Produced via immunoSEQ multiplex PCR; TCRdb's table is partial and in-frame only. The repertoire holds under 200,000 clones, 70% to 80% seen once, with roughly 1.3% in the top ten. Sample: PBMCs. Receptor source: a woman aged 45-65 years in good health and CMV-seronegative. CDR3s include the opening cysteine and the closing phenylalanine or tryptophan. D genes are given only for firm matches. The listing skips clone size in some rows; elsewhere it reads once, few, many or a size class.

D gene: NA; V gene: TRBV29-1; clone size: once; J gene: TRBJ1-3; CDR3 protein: CSVDVGAAGNTIYF; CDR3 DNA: TGCAGCGTTGATGTAGGGGCTGCTGGAAACACCATATATTTT
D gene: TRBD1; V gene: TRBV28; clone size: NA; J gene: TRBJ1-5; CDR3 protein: CASSSPGQGGQPQHF; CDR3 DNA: TGTGCCAGCAGTTCTCCGGGACAGGGGGGTCAGCCCCAGCATTTT
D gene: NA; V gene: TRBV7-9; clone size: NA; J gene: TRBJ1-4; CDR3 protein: CASSLRGSKDEKLFF; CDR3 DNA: TGTGCCAGCAGCTTGCGGGGCTCTAAGGATGAAAAACTGTTTTTT
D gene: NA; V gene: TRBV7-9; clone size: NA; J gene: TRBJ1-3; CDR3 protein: CASSLEIAGGNTIYF; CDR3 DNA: TGTGCCAGCAGCTTAGAAATCGCGGGGGGAAACACCATATATTTT
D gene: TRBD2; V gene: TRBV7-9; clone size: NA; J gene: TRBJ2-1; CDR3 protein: CASRVGLVGGEQFF; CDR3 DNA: TGTGCCAGCAGGGTCGGACTAGTCGGCGGTGAGCAGTTCTTC
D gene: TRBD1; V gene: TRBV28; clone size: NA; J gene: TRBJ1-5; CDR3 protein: CASRVPGQGSNQPQHF; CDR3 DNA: TGTGCCAGCAGAGTACCGGGACAGGGAAGCAATCAGCCCCAGCATTTT
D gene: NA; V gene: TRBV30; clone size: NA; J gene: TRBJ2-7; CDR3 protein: CAWKLSGINYEQYF; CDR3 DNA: TGTGCCTGGAAACTGTCAGGGATCAACTACGAGCAGTACTTC
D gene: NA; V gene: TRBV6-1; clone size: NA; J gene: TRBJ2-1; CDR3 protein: CASSEAGTSALRGSYNEQFF; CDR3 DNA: TGTGCCAGCAGTGAAGCCGGTACTAGTGCTCTTCGGGGGTCCTACAATGAGCAGTTCTTC
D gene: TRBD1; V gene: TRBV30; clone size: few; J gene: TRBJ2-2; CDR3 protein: CAGGTGGVDTGELFF; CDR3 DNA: TGTGCCGGGGGGACAGGGGGGGTGGACACCGGGGAGCTGTTTTTT
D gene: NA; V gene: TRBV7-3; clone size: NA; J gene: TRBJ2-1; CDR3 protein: CASSLGPDNEQFF; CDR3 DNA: TGTGCCAGCAGCTTAGGTCCAGACAATGAGCAGTTCTTC
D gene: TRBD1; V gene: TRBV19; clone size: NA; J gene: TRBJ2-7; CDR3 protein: CASSPGTGGFFQYF; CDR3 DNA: TGTGCCAGTAGTCCCGGGACAGGGGGTTTTTTTCAGTACTTC
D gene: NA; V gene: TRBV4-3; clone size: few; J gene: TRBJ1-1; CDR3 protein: CASSQDSRTEAFF; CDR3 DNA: TGCGCCAGCAGCCAAGATTCTAGGACTGAAGCTTTCTTT
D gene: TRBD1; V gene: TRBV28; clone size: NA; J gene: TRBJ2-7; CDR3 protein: CASRGTGVYEQYF; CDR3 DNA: TGTGCCAGCAGGGGGACAGGGGTCTACGAGCAGTACTTC
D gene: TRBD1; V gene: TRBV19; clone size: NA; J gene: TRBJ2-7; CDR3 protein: CASSPLTGGKDEQYF; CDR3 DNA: TGTGCCAGTAGTCCCCTGACAGGGGGCAAAGACGAGCAGTACTTC
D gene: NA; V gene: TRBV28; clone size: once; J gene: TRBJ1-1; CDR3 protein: CASSSGNTEAFF; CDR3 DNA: TGTGCCAGCAGCTCAGGGAACACTGAAGCTTTCTTT
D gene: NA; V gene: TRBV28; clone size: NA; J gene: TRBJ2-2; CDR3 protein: CASSPHQTGELFF; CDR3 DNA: TGTGCCAGCAGTCCCCACCAGACCGGGGAGCTGTTTTTT
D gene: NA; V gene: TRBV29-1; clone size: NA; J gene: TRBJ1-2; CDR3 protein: CSVGSDLYGYTF; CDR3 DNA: TGCAGCGTTGGCAGCGACCTTTATGGCTACACCTTC
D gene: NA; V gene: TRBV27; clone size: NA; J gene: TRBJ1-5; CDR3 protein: CASSYLNQPQHF; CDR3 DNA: TGTGCCAGCAGTTATCTTAATCAGCCCCAGCATTTT
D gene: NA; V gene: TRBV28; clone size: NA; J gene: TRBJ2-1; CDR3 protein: CASSSEESYNEQFF; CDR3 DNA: TGTGCCAGCAGTTCAGAGGAGTCCTACAATGAGCAGTTCTTC
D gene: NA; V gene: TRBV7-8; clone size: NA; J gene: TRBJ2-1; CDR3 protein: CASSREVYNEQFF; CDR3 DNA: TGTGCCAGCAGCAGGGAGGTTTACAATGAGCAGTTCTTC
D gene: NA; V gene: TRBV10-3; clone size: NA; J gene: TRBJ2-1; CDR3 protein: CAISESKTGTVNNEQFF; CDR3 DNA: TGTGCCATCAGTGAGTCGAAAACGGGAACGGTGAACAATGAGCAGTTCTTC
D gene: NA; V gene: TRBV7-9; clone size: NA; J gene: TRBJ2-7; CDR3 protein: CASDGGLGYEQYF; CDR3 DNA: TGTGCCAGCGACGGGGGTTTGGGCTACGAGCAGTACTTC
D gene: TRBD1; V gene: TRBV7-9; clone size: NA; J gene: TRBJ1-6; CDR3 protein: CASSPRDRVSPLHF; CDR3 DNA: TGTGCCAGCAGCCCCCGGGACAGGGTCTCACCCCTCCACTTT
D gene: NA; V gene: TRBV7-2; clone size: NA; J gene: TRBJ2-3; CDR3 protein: CASSLDGRTTDTQYF; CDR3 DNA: TGTGCCAGCAGCTTAGACGGGAGAACCACAGATACGCAGTATTTT
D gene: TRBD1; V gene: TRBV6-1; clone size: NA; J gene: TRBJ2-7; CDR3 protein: CASDNRDRGSYEQYF; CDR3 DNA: TGTGCCAGCGACAACCGGGACAGGGGAAGCTACGAGCAGTACTTC
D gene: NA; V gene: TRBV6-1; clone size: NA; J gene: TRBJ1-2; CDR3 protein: CASRPLRARDGYTF; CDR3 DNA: TGTGCCAGCAGGCCCCTCAGGGCACGAGATGGCTACACCTTC
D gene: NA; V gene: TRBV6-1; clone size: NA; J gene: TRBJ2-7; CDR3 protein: CASTRQVPYEQYF; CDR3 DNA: TGTGCCAGCACCCGACAGGTACCCTACGAGCAGTACTTC
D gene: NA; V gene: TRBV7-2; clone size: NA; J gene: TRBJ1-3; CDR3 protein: CASSAGPGTGNTIYF; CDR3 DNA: TGTGCCAGCAGCGCCGGCCCAGGGACTGGAAACACCATATATTTT
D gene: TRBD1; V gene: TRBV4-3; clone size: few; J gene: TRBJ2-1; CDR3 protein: CASSQQTGDGEQFF; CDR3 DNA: TGCGCCAGCAGCCAACAGACAGGGGATGGTGAGCAGTTCTTC
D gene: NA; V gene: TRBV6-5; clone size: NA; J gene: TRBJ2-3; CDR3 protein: CASSALLPTDTQYF; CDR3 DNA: TGTGCCAGCAGTGCGCTTTTACCCACAGATACGCAGTATTTT
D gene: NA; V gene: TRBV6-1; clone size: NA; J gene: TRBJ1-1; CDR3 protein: CASSGVAGRRTEAFF; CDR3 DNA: TGTGCCAGCAGTGGGGTGGCGGGGCGGAGGACTGAAGCTTTCTTT
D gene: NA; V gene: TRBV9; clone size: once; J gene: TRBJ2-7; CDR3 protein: CASSAGQGPIYYEQYF; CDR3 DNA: TGTGCCAGCAGCGCCGGACAAGGCCCTATTTACTACGAGCAGTACTTC
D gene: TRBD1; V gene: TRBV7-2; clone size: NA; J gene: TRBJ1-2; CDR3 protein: CASSLVGQGKDYGYTF; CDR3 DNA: TGTGCCAGCAGCTTAGTGGGACAGGGGAAAGACTATGGCTACACCTTC
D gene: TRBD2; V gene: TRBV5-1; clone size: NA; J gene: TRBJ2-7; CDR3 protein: CASSLAGAEAYEQYF; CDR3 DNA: TGCGCCAGCAGCCTAGCGGGAGCCGAAGCATACGAGCAGTACTTC
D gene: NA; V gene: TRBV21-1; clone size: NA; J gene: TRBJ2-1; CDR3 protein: CASSKTRGGFCDEQFF; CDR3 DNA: TGTGCCAGCAGCAAAACCCGGGGGGGCTTTTGTGATGAGCAGTTCTTC
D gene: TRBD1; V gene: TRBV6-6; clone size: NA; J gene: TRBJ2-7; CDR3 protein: CASRFPGQDSYEQYF; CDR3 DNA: TGTGCCAGCAGGTTCCCGGGACAGGATTCCTACGAGCAGTACTTC
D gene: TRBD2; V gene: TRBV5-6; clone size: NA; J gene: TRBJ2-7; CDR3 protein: CASHNSRGGYEQYF; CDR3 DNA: TGTGCCAGCCACAATTCTCGGGGGGGGTACGAGCAGTACTTC
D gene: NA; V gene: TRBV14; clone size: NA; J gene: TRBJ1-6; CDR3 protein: CASRRAFANSPLHF; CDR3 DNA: TGTGCCAGCCGTCGTGCCTTTGCGAATTCACCCCTCCACTTT
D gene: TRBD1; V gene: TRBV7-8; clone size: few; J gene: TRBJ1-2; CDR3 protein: CASSLNSRTGANYGYTF; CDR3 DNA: TGTGCCAGCAGCTTAAACAGTCGGACAGGTGCTAACTATGGCTACACCTTC